This T cell receptor beta chain came from a study of regulatory T cells in long-lasting Graves disease. With iRepertoire HTBI primers and Arm-PCR of CDR3 regions, TCR beta libraries were built. Each CDR3 protein is one row after TCRdb ran MiXCR on the multiplex PCR reads. The sample lists 370,000 or so distinct CDR3 sequences, 15% to 20% occurring once. V dropped 3 bases and J dropped 4; count of bases not matched to a gene: 14. The CDR3 sequence is 18 residues long. Germline V gene data show CDR1 as WSHSY and CDR2 as SAAADI. The sample's time point: newly diagnosed GD, antithyroid drugs for less than 3 months. The authors made the TCR library using RNA they extracted from PBMCs. This clonotype was found many times. These same records also appear under a second study, on T cells in Graves' hyperthyroidism and ophthalmopathy.

The sequenced sample was peripheral blood mononuclear cells (PBMCs), obtained at new diagnosis, from a patient treated with antithyroid drugs. The clonotype originates from a woman younger than 30 with Graves disease. The genes are TRBV10-2 and TRBJ2-3; 9 nucleotides match TRBD1. The CDR3 sequence: CASSDHPGTGQLADTQYF. In nucleotides, the CDR3 is TGCGCCAGCAGTGACCACCCCGGGACAGGGCAATTGGCAGATACGCAGTATTTT.